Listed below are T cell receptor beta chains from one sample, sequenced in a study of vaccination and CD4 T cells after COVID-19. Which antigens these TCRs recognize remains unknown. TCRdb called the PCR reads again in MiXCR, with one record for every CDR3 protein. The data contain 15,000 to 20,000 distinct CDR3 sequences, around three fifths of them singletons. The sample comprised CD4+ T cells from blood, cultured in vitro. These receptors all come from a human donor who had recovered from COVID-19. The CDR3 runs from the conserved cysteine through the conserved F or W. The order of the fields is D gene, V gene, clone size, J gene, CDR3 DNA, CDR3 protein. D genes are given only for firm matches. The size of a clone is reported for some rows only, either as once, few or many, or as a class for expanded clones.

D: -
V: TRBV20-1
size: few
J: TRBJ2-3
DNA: TGCAGTGCTACGGGATCAATCCTTCCCGGGGGCACAGATACGCAGTATTTT
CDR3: CSATGSILPGGTDTQYF

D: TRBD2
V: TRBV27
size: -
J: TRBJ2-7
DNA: TGTGCCAGCAGTCTCGCCAGGTGGCCGGGACTAGCGGGAGACTCGCACGAGCAGTACTTC
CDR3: CASSLARWPGLAGDSHEQYF

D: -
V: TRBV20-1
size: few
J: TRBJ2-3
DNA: TGCAGTGCTCCTCGGACTGCTAGCACAGATACGCAGTATTTT
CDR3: CSAPRTASTDTQYF

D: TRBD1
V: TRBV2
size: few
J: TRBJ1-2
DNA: TGTGCCAGCAACCCACAGGGGAACTATGGCTACACCTTC
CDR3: CASNPQGNYGYTF

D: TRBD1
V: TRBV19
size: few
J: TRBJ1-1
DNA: TGTGCCAGTAGTGGACAGGGCCGGCCGAACACTGAAGCTTTCTTT
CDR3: CASSGQGRPNTEAFF

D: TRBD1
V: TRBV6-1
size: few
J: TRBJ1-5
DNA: TGTGCCAGCAGTGGACAGGGAGATCAGCCCCAGCATTTT
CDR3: CASSGQGDQPQHF

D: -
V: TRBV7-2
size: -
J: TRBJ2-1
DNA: TGTGCCAGCAGCCGACCCCGGGATGAGCAGTTCTTC
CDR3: CASSRPRDEQFF

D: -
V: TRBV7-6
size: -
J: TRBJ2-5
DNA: TGTGCCAGCAGTCCCGCGGGGGCAGGGGAGACCCAGTACTTC
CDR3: CASSPAGAGETQYF

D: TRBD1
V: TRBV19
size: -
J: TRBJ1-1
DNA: TGTGCCAGTAGTACCTACCAGGGGGGGGACACTGAAGCTTTCTTT
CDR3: CASSTYQGGDTEAFF

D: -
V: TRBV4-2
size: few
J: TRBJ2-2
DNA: TGTGCCAGCAGACCAAGAGGTGACGAGAACAGGGAGCTGTTTTTT
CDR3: CASRPRGDENRELFF

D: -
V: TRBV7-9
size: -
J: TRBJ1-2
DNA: TGTGCCAGCAGTCACAGGGATCCCTATGGCTACACCTTC
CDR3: CASSHRDPYGYTF

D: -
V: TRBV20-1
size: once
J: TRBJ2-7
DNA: TGCAGTGCTAGTGCCCCGGGTAGGGCCGACGTCGAGCAGTACTTC
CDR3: CSASAPGRADVEQYF

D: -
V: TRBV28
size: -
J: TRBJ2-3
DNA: TGTGCCAGCAGTATGACTAAGAGACCTGATACGCAGTATTTT
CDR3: CASSMTKRPDTQYF

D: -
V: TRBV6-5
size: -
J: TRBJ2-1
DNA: TGTGCCAGCAGTTCACAGGGGAGGAATGAGCAGCTCTTC
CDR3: CASSSQGRNEQLF

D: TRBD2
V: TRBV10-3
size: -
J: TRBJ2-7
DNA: TGTGCCATCAGTGAAATGACTAGCGGGAGACGGGAGCAGTACTTC
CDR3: CAISEMTSGRREQYF

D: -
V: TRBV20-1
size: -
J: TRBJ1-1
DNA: TGCAGTGCTCCCCGGGGGGTGGCTGAAGCTTTCTTT
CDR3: CSAPRGVAEAFF

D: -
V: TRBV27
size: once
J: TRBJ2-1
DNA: TGTGCCAGCAGCCAGGGCCTCCCGGCGTTCTTC
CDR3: CASSQGLPAFF

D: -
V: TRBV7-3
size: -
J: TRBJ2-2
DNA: TGTGCCAGCAGCCACTCCGTGGGCACCGGGGAGCTGTTTTTT
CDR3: CASSHSVGTGELFF

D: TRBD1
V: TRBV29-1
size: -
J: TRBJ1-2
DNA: TGCAGCGTTGAACAGGGGGTAGCTGGCTACACCTTC
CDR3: CSVEQGVAGYTF

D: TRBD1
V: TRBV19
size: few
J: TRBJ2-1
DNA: TGTGCCAGTAGTTCGACAGGGGACTGGACTGAGCAGTTCTTC
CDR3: CASSSTGDWTEQFF

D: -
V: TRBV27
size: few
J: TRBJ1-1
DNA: TGTGCCAGCCGGAGGGGGGGAGGAACTGAAGCTTTCTTT
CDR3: CASRRGGGTEAFF

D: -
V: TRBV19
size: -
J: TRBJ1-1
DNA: TGTGCCAGTAGTAAGATTTGGGACCCAACCAGAGCTTTCTTT
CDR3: CASSKIWDPTRAFF

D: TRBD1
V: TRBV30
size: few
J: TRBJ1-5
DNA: TGTGCCTGGAGTGTAGGGGGCGGGGGCAATCAGCCCCAGCATTTT
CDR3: CAWSVGGGGNQPQHF

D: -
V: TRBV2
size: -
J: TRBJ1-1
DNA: TGTGCCAGCAGCCTGAGGAGGTCCGTGAACACTGAAGCTTTCTTT
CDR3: CASSLRRSVNTEAFF

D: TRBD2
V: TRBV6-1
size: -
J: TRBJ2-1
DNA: TGTGCCAGTAATAGCGGGAGGTCCTACAATGAGCAGTTCTTC
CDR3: CASNSGRSYNEQFF

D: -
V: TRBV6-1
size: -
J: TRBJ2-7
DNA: TGTGCCAGCAGCGTCGACTGGGCCACTACCGAGCAGTACTTC
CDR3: CASSVDWATTEQYF

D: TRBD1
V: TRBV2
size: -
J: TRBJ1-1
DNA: TGTGCCAGCAGCGACAGGGGGGGCCAGAACACTGAAGCTTTCTTT
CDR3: CASSDRGGQNTEAFF

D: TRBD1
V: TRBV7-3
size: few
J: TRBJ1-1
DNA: TGTGCCAGCAGCTCTTCGACAGGGGCCACTGAAGCTTTCTTT
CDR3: CASSSSTGATEAFF

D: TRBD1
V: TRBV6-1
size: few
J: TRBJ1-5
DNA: TGTGCCAGCAGCTCCGGACAGGGAAATCAGCCCCAGCATTTT
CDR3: CASSSGQGNQPQHF

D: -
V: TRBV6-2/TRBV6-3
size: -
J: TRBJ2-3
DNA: TGTGCCAGCAGTTACTTACTGCCCTCAGATACGCAGTATTTT
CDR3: CASSYLLPSDTQYF

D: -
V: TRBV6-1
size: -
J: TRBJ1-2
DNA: TGTGCCAGCAGTAATCCGAGGGGTAATGGCTACACCTTC
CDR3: CASSNPRGNGYTF

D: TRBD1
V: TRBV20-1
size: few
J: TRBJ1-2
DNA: TGCAGCGCGGGACAGGGAGGCGGCTACACCTTC
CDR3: CSAGQGGGYTF

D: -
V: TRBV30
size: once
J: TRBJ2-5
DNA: TGTGCCTGGACCATACAAAGGTCCCAGGAGGAGACCCAGTACTTC
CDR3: CAWTIQRSQEETQYF

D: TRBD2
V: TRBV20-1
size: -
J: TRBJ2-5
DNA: TGCAGTGCTAAGGGAGGGACTAGCGGGGGATTTCAAGAGACCCAGTACTTC
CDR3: CSAKGGTSGGFQETQYF

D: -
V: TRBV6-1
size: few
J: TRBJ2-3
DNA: TGTGCCAGCGGTGGCGGACATACGCAGTATTTT
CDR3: CASGGGHTQYF

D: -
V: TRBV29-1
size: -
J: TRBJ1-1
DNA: TGCAGCGGGGGGGAATGGTCGAACACTGAAGCTTTCTTT
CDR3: CSGGEWSNTEAFF

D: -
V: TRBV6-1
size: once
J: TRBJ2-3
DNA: TGTGCCAGCAGTGACTACAGCACAGATACGCAGTATTTT
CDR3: CASSDYSTDTQYF

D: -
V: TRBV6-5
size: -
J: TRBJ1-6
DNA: TGTGCCAGCAGTTACACCCCCTTAGGGGCCAGTTCTAATTCACCCCTCCACTTT
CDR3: CASSYTPLGASSNSPLHF

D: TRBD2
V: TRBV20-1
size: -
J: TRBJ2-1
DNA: TGCAGTGCTAGAGACCTCGAACGGACTAGCGGGAGTTACAATGAGCAGTTCTTC
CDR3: CSARDLERTSGSYNEQFF

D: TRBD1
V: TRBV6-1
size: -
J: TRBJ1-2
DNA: TGTGCCAGCAGCGAACGGGACAGGGGACATGGCTACACCTTC
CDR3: CASSERDRGHGYTF

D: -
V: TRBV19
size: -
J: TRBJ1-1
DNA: TGTGCCAGTAGTGCGACAATCACAACTGAAGCTTTCTTT
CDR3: CASSATITTEAFF